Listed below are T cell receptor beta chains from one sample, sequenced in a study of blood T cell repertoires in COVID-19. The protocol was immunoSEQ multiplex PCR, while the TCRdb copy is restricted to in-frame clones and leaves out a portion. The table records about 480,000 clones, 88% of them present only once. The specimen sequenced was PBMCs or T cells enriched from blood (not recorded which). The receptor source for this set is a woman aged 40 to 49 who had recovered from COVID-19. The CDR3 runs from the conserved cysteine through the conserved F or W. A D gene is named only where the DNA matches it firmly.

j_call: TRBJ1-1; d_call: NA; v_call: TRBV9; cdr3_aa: CASSVGHYNTEAFF; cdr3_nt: TGTGCCAGCAGCGTAGGGCATTATAACACTGAAGCTTTCTTT
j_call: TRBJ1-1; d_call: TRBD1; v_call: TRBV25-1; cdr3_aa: CASSELGDREPEAFF; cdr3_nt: TGTGCCAGCAGTGAATTGGGGGACAGGGAGCCTGAAGCTTTCTTT
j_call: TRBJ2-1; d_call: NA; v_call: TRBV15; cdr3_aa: CATSRDFEGNEQFF; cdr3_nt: TGTGCCACCAGCAGAGATTTTGAGGGCAATGAGCAGTTCTTC
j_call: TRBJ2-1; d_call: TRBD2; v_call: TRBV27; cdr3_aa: CASRTTSESHNEQFF; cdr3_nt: TGTGCCAGCAGGACCACTAGCGAATCTCACAATGAGCAGTTCTTC
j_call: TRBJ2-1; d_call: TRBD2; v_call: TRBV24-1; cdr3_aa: CATSVAGGFNEQFF; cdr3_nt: TGTGCCACCAGTGTCGCGGGAGGGTTTAATGAGCAGTTCTTC
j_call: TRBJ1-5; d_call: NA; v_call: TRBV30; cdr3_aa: CAWAGRDDLPQHF; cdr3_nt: TGTGCCTGGGCCGGACGGGATGATCTCCCCCAGCATTTT
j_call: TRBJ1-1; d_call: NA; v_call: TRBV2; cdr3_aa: CASVGQGTEAFF; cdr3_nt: TGTGCCAGCGTGGGGCAGGGAACTGAAGCTTTCTTT
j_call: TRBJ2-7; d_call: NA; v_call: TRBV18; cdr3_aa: CASSPDRNQQYF; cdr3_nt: TGTGCCAGCTCGCCAGACAGGAATCAGCAGTACTTC
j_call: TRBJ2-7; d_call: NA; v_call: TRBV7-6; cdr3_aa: CASSPGGLRSYEQYF; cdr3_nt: TGTGCCAGCAGCCCCGGGGGTCTACGTTCCTACGAGCAGTACTTC
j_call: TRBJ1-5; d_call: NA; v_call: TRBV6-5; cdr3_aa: CASSYSKHNQPQHF; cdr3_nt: TGTGCCAGCAGTTACTCGAAGCACAATCAGCCCCAGCATTTT